This entry describes one T cell receptor beta chain. As yet, its antigen is unknown. V was trimmed by 1 base and J by 1 base, leaving 7 bases between them. Germline CDR1 is SGHAT and CDR2 is FQNNGV. The CDR3 runs to 14 residues. The donors were in the roughly 130-subject validation cohort, distinct from the approximately 730-subject first cohort. Profiling relied on immunoSEQ multiplex PCR, and the TCRdb table lists in-frame clones only, not all of them. The sample holds approximately 110,000 clones; more than 85% are singletons and the top ten take 3% to 4%. The data were taken from a study of cytomegalovirus exposure and HLA in healthy donors. General study points: Cytomegalovirus status, reportedly, was diagnosed with high specificity and sensitivity by the classifier. The dataset shows that most TCR sequences were rare, while some public TCRs occurred in many donors. The authors listed 180 or so TCR beta chains as cytomegalovirus-associated.

The chain combines TRBV11-2 with TRBJ1-1; possible D gene TRBD1, 5 bases. The sequence was obtained from a woman under 30 in good health and CMV-seropositive. What was sequenced was PBMCs. CDR3 protein: CASSLGQGNTEAFF. The CDR3, as DNA: TGTGCCAGCAGCTTAGGGCAGGGGAACACTGAAGCTTTCTTT.